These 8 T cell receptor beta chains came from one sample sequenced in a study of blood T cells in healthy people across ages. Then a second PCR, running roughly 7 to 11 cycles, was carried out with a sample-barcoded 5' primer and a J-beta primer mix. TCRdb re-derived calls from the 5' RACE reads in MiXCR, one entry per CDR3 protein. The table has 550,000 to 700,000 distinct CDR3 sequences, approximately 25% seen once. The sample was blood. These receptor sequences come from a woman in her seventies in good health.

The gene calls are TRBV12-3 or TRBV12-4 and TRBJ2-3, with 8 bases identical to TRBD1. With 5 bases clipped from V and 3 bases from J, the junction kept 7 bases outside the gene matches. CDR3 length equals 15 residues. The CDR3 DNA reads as TGTGCCAGCAGTGCCCGAAGGGACAGGACAGATACGCAGTATTTT. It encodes CASSARRDRTDTQYF.

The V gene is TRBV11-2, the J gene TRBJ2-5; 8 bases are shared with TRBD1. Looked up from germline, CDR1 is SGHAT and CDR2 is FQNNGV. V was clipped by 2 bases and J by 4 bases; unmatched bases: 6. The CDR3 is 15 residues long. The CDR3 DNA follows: TGTGCCAGCAGCTTAACTCGGACAGGGCGAGAGACCCAGTACTTC. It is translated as CASSLTRTGRETQYF.

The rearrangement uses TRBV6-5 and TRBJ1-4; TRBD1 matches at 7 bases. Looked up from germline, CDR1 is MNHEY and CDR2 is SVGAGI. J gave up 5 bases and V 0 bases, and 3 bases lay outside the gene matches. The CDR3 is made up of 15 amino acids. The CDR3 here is CASSYSGQPNEKLFF. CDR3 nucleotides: TGTGCCAGCAGTTACTCGGGACAGCCGAATGAAAAACTGTTTTTT.

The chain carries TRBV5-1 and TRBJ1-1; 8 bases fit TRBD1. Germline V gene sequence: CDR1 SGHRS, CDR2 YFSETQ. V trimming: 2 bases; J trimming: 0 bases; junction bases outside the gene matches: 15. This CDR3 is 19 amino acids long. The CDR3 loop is CASSFQEDREKPMNTEAFF. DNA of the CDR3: TGCGCCAGCAGCTTCCAGGAGGACAGGGAGAAACCGATGAACACTGAAGCTTTCTTT.

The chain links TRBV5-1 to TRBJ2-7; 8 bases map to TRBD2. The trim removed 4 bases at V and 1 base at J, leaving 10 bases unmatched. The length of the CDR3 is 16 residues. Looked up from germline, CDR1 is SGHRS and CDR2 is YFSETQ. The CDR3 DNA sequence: TGCGCCAGCAGCCCTCACGGGCGGGGGGATTCCTACGAGCAGTACTTC. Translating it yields CASSPHGRGDSYEQYF.

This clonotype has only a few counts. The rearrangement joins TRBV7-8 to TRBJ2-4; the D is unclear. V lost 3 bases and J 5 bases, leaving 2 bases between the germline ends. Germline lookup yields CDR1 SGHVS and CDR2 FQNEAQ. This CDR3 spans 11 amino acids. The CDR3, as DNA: TGTGCCAGCAGCTTCCAAAACATTCAGTACTTC. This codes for CASSFQNIQYF.

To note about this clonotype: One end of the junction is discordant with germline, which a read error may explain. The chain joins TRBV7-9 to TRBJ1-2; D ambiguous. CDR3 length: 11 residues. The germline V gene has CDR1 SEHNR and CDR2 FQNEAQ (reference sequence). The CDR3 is CASAKQEGCTF. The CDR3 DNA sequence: TGTGCCAGCGCCAAACAAGAGGGCTGCACCTTC.

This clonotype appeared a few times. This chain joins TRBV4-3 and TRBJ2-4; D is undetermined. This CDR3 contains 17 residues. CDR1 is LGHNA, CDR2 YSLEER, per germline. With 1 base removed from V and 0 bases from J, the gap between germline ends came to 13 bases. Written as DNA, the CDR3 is TGCGCCAGCAGCCAAGTCCTTTCGACGGAAGCCAAAAACATTCAGTACTTC. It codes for CASSQVLSTEAKNIQYF.